The next 32 T cell receptor delta chains were all read from a single sample in a study of γδ T cells in repeated Plasmodium falciparum infection. Vgamma9/Vdelta2+ and Vdelta2-negative gammadelta T cells were flow-sorted from PBMC for bulk sequencing. TCRdb redid clone calling on the multiplex PCR reads using CATT. The data contain 55,000 to 70,000 delta-chain clones, around 1.7% of them singletons. Sequenced input: gamma-delta T cells from blood. These receptors were taken from a pool of human donors (malaria-infected and uninfected, not separated).

Concerning this clone: The amino acid sequence in TCRdb belongs to a much larger clone and departs from this DNA's translation at residue 6, likely a sequencing read error; the sequence shown is translated from the DNA. The rearrangement uses TRDV3 and TRDJ1; TRDD3 aligns across 10 bases. V trimming: 2 bases; J trimming: 2 bases; junction bases outside the gene matches: 11. Per germline, CDR1 TVYSNPD and CDR2 GDNSRS (reference sequence). The CDR3 totals 16 residues. CDR3 in amino acids: CAFFMSLLGDTDKLIF. CDR3 DNA sequence: TGTGCCTTTTTTATGTCTCTACTGGGGGATACCGATAAACTCATCTTT. The full variable domain, rest sourced from reference TRDV3 and TRDJ1, is CDKVTQSSPDQTVASGSEVVLLCTYDTVYSNPDLFWYRIRPDYSFQFVFYGDNSRSEGADFTQGRFSVKHILTQKAFHLVISPVRTEDSATYYCAFFMSLLGDTDKLIFGKGTRVTVEP.

This clone was seen repeatedly, ten times or more. TCRdb shows a much larger clone's protein in place of this DNA's translation, and the two differ at residue 7, likely through a read error; the protein shown is translated from the DNA. V usage is TRDV1 and J usage is TRDJ1; D perhaps matches TRDD3 (10 bases). The length of the CDR3 is 20 residues. CDR1 TSWWSYY and CDR2 QGS come from the germline V gene. The germline V and J ends were trimmed by 0 bases and 1 base, with 24 bases remaining between them. The CDR3 bases are TGTGCTCTTGGGGAACTTTCCTTCCTACGGGGGATACGATCCACCGATAAACTCATCTTT. This gives the protein CALGELSFLRGIRSTDKLIF.

In regard to this clone: A far larger clone is off by one base, so a read error is likely. The sample contains more than one DNA sequence encoding this CDR3. The V gene is given as TRAV38-2/DV8, and no J gene call is available; TRDD3, the D gene given by the table, was not confirmed from the DNA. Germline CDR1 and CDR2: TSESDYY and QEAYKQQN. The CDR3 spans 23 residues. CDR3 protein: CAYRSASPTDYGPWGPLTDKLIF. The CDR3 coding sequence is TGTGCTTATAGGAGCGCGTCTCCTACGGACTACGGCCCCTGGGGGCCACTGACCGATAAACTCATCTTC.

Note on this clone: TCRdb assigns this DNA the protein of a much larger clone, which departs from its translation at residue 6; this likely reflects a read error, and the protein shown comes from translating the DNA. The chain recombines TRDV1 with TRDJ1, with no clear D. V shed 2 bases and J shed 4 bases, with 8 bases lying between them. Germline V gene lookup returns CDR1 TSWWSYY and CDR2 QGS. This CDR3 comprises 13 residues. The CDR3 protein is CALGETPSDKLIF. For the CDR3, the DNA is TGTGCTCTTGGGGAAACCCCCAGCGATAAACTCATCTTT.

This clone was counted at least ten times. The V gene is TRDV1, the J gene TRDJ1; 9 positions match TRDD2. The junction had 24 bases not matched to a gene; V was cut back by 1 base and J by 0 bases. Germline CDR1 reads TSWWSYY; CDR2 reads QGS. The CDR3 totals 23 residues. The CDR3 region has the DNA TGTGCTCTTGGGGAACATTGTTGTAGGCCTTCCTACTCCTACGGGGGATACACCGATAAACTCATCTTT. It translates to CALGEHCCRPSYSYGGYTDKLIF.

This clone has more than one count but fewer than ten. TCRdb's protein for this DNA is that of a much larger clone and differs from the translation at residue 8, likely a read error; the protein shown is the DNA translation. This chain uses TRDV3 with TRDJ1, with D uncertain. TCRdb lists no J gene, so it was determined here by aligning the DNA to germline. Trimming took off 1 base at V and 0 bases at J, with 24 bases between the two ends. Per germline, CDR1 TVYSNPD and CDR2 GDNSRS (reference sequence). The CDR3 covers 18 residues. This CDR3 reads CAFNRVPPLISYTDKLIF. The CDR3 DNA is TGTGCCTTTAACAGGGTACCTCCCTTAATTTCATACACCGATAAACTCATCTTT.

This clone was counted only a few times. The TCRdb record carries a much larger clone's protein, which differs from this DNA's translation at residue 10; a read error is the likely cause, and the protein listed here is the DNA translation. The rearrangement uses TRDV1 and TRDJ1; D possibly corresponds to TRDD3 (9 bases). TCRdb lists no J gene, so it was determined here by aligning the DNA to germline. The CDR3 has 28 residues. Germline values: CDR1 TSWWSYY, CDR2 QGS. Trimming cost V 0 bases and J 1 base, with 48 bases left between them. CDR3 in amino acids: CALGELGGRAFFRASYELGDFRTDKLIF. The CDR3 nucleotides are TGTGCTCTTGGGGAACTAGGGGGTCGGGCCTTCTTTCGGGCTTCCTACGAGCTGGGGGATTTTCGCACCGATAAACTCATCTTT.

About this clone: Since a far larger clone is one base different, this is likely a read error. This CDR3 is also generated by other DNA sequences in the sample. V and J are TRDV1 and TRDJ1; TRDD3 matches 9 bases. The CDR3 consists of 26 residues. Germline V gene sequence: CDR1 TSWWSYY, CDR2 QGS. The CDR3 reads CALGETILKPRPGDWGTLRYTDKLIF. In nucleotides, the CDR3 is TGTGCCCTTGGGGAAACGATCCTAAAGCCGCGACCGGGAGACTGGGGGACCCTGAGGTACACCGATAAACTCATCTTT.

This clone was detected a few times. A read error likely explains this, since a far larger clone differs by one base. This same CDR3 is encoded by further DNA sequences in the sample. The chain has TRDV1 and TRDJ1; 11 bases agree with TRDD3. Germline trimming cut 6 bases from V and 0 bases from J; bases unmatched to any gene: 18. The CDR3 sequence is 20 residues long. CDR1 TSWWSYY and CDR2 QGS come from the germline V gene. Written as DNA, the CDR3 is TGTGCTCTTGGAGAAACCCGGTACTGGGGGATATATTCCCACACCGATAAACTCATCTTT. As protein: CALGETRYWGIYSHTDKLIF.

The table lists this clone with many counts. Since a far larger clone is one base different, this is likely a read error. The sample carries other DNA sequences with the same CDR3. The V gene is TRDV1, the J gene TRDJ1; a possible D gene is TRDD2 (5 bases). The CDR3 sequence is 13 residues long. Germline lookup yields CDR1 TSWWSYY and CDR2 QGS. The CDR3 DNA is TGTGCTCTATCCTATCGGGTCTCCGATAAGCTCATCTTT. This codes for CALSYRVSDKLIF.

Points on this clone: The TCRdb protein comes from a much larger clone and disagrees with this DNA's translation at residue 13, likely due to a read error; the protein given here is derived from the DNA. V and J are TRDV2 and TRDJ3; 7 nucleotides line up with TRDD3. Assignment of the J gene here rests on matching the DNA to germline, because TCRdb gives none. Germline assignment: CDR1 GEAIGNYY and CDR2 EKD. The CDR3 consists of 23 residues. Losses at the gene ends were 0 bases for V and 0 bases for J; bases not matched to a gene: 19. CDR3 region: CACDTKGGGALVPSSWDTRQMFF. The CDR3 DNA follows: TGTGCCTGTGACACCAAAGGTGGGGGAGCCCTTGTCCCCAGCTCCTGGGACACCCGACAGATGTTTTTC.

The sample holds a few counts of this clone. A far larger clone lies a single base away; this is likely a read error. Other DNA variants within this sample encode the same CDR3. The CDR3 sequence is CALGELIGSDKLIF. In DNA form, the CDR3 reads TGTGCTCTCGGGGAACTCATCGGGTCCGATAAACTCATCTTT. The J gene is TRDJ1, the V gene TRDV1, with a tentative D call TRDD3 (5 bases). Per germline, CDR1 TSWWSYY and CDR2 QGS. There are 14 residues in the CDR3.

This clone showed up just a few times. TCRdb's entry gives the protein of a much larger clone, which mismatches this DNA's translation at residue 15, likely from a read error; the protein reported here is translated from the DNA. The chain joins TRDV3 to TRDJ1; 9 nucleotides align to TRDD3. The J gene, left out of TCRdb, was set here by checking the DNA against germline. CDR3 length: 19 amino acids. Germline CDR1 TVYSNPD, CDR2 GDNSRS (reference sequence). J lost 6 bases, V lost 2 bases, and 25 bases had no gene match. CDR3 region: CAFRRSLYWGTHRSNKLIF. The CDR3, as DNA: TGTGCCTTTCGAAGGTCCCTTTACTGGGGGACCCACCGATCCAATAAACTCATCTTT.

This clone was picked up a small number of times. TCRdb's listed protein matches a much larger clone and diverges from this DNA's translation at residue 23, likely through a read error; the protein shown comes from the DNA. No J gene was named, though the V gene is TRAV38-2/DV8; the listed D gene, TRDD3, was not tested against the DNA. The CDR3 spans 25 residues. Germline loops: CDR1 TSESDYY, CDR2 QEAYKQQN. In nucleotides, the CDR3 is TGTGCTTATAGTAGCTTTTCGACCTTCCTCCAATACCCGTACTGGGGGATCCGAGCCACCGATAAACCCATCTTT. Translated, it gives CAYSSFSTFLQYPYWGIRATDKPIF.

Many counts were recorded for this clone. The TCRdb protein comes from a much larger clone and disagrees with this DNA's translation at residue 4, likely due to a read error; the protein given here is derived from the DNA. The V call is TRDV2, the J call TRDJ1, with TRDD3 matching over 13 bases. Germline V gene sequence: CDR1 GEAIGNYY, CDR2 EKD. The CDR3 spans 21 residues. CDR3 protein: CACNTDNWGIRVLPITPPRIF. DNA for the CDR3: TGTGCCTGTAACACCGACAACTGGGGGATACGCGTCTTACCAATCACACCCCCTCGGATCTTT.

This clone was seen at least ten times. A far larger clone is off by one base, so a read error is likely. Additional DNA sequences in this sample encode the identical CDR3. The chain joins TRDV1 to TRDJ1; possibly TRDD3 for D (5 bases). CDR3 size: 16 residues. The germline CDR1 and CDR2 sequences are TSWWSYY and QGS. The CDR3 sequence is CALGELPPPYTDKLIF. CDR3 DNA: TGTGCTCTCGGGGAACTGCCCCCACCGTACACCGATAAACTCATCTTT.

This clone has only a few counts. Translating this DNA gives a protein that differs at residue 4 from the TCRdb one, which belongs to a much larger clone; a read error is likely, and the protein shown is this translation. The CDR3 sequence is CALRENSCGLLLWGIQKLIF. In DNA, the CDR3 is TGTGCTCTTAGGGAAAATTCCTGCGGCCTTCTCCTGTGGGGGATACAGAAACTCATCTTT. This sequence joins TRDV1 and TRDJ1; 10 nucleotides align to TRDD3. The J gene, left out of TCRdb, was set here by checking the DNA against germline. The CDR3 is 20 residues long. Germline values: CDR1 TSWWSYY, CDR2 QGS.

In this sample, this clone turned up a few times. A read error likely explains why the TCRdb protein, taken from a much larger clone, differs from this DNA's translation at residue 15; the protein shown is translated from the DNA. The V gene is TRDV1, the J gene TRDJ1; D is possibly TRDD3 (7 bases). With 2 bases removed from V and 2 bases from J, the gap between germline ends came to 36 bases. CDR1 TSWWSYY and CDR2 QGS come from the germline V gene. The CDR3 consists of 23 residues. In DNA form, the CDR3 reads TGTGCTCTTGGGGAAATTGGGGGAACTTCCTCTTCATACTGGTGGATACGGACCGATAAACTCATCTTT. As protein: CALGEIGGTSSSYWWIRTDKLIF.

This clone has ten or more counts. One junction end does not reproduce the germline sequence, and a read error may be involved. Other DNA sequences of this sample code for an identical CDR3. The chain is built from TRDV1 and TRDJ1; D tentatively fits TRDD2 or TRDD3 (7 bases each). Germline lookup yields CDR1 TSWWSYY and CDR2 QGS. This CDR3 is 21 amino acids long. CDR3: CALGDPELSYPTGEETGKLIF. In DNA form, the CDR3 reads TGTGCTCTTGGGGACCCAGAGCTTTCCTACCCTACTGGGGAAGAGACCGGTAAACTCATCTTT.

In its sample, this clone was seen a few times. Only one base separates this from a far larger clonotype, so it likely reflects a read error. Other DNA variants within this sample encode the same CDR3. The genes are TRDV2 and TRDJ1; the match to TRDD3 covers 13 bases. The length of the CDR3 is 18 residues. CDR1 is GEAIGNYY, CDR2 EKD, per germline. CDR3 sequence reads: CACDPVLGDTGVTDKLIF. The CDR3 DNA reads TGTGCCTGTGATCCCGTACTGGGGGATACGGGGGTCACCGATAAACTTATCTTT.

This clone has more than one count but fewer than ten. TCRdb's listed protein matches a much larger clone and diverges from this DNA's translation at residue 21, likely through a read error; the protein shown comes from the DNA. Here the CDR3 reads CALGEWHFLPLGDRGYTYKLTF. The CDR3 region has the DNA TGTGCTCTTGGGGAATGGCATTTCCTACCTCTTGGGGATAGGGGCTACACCTATAAACTCACCTTT. For the V gene the call is TRDV1; the J gene has no call; the table calls TRDD3, which could not be checked here. In germline, CDR1 is TSWWSYY, CDR2 QGS. The length of the CDR3 is 22 residues.

This clone was detected only a few times. TCRdb's listed protein matches a much larger clone and diverges from this DNA's translation at residue 23, likely through a read error; the protein shown comes from the DNA. The V gene was identified as TRDV3, while no J gene was called; TRDD3 is the table's D call, not checked against the DNA. The germline gives CDR1 TVYSNPD, CDR2 GDNSRS (reference sequence). The CDR3 covers 25 residues. The CDR3, as DNA: TGTGCCTTCCCACTAAGCTTCCACGTTCTACATTCGGTACTGGGGGATAAGGAGCACACCGATAAACCCATCTTT. It specifies CAFPLSFHVLHSVLGDKEHTDKPIF.

This clone has only a few counts. The TCRdb protein, from a much larger clone, departs from this DNA's translation at residue 9, likely by read error; the protein shown derives from the DNA. The rearrangement links TRDV2 to TRDJ1; no firm D call. TCRdb supplies no J gene; here it was assigned by aligning the nucleotide sequence to germline. CDR3 length: 14 amino acids. CDR1 GEAIGNYY and CDR2 EKD come from the germline V gene. DNA for the CDR3: TGTGCATGTGACACCCCTTTTGTAGCTGAAGTACTCATCTTT. As protein: CACDTPFVAEVLIF.

Note on this clone: The protein TCRdb lists belongs to a much larger clone and differs from this DNA's translation at residue 3, which points to a read error; the protein shown is made from the DNA. This chain connects TRDV3 to TRDJ1, with 8 bases that match TRDD3. The J gene was not available in TCRdb and was assigned here by matching the DNA to germline segments. J lost 0 bases, V lost 4 bases, and 22 bases had no gene match. Germline V gene lookup returns CDR1 TVYSNPD and CDR2 GDNSRS (reference sequence). This CDR3 spans 19 amino acids. The CDR3: CASLLGIPFFAGNTDKLIF. In nucleotides, the CDR3 is TGTGCCTCCCTACTGGGGATACCCTTCTTCGCGGGAAACACCGATAAACTCATCTTT. The full variable domain, completed using reference TRDV3 and TRDJ1, is CDKVTQSSPDQTVASGSEVVLLCTYDTVYSNPDLFWYRIRPDYSFQFVFYGDNSRSEGADFTQGRFSVKHILTQKAFHLVISPVRTEDSATYYCASLLGIPFFAGNTDKLIFGKGTRVTVEP.

Concerning this clone itself: The protein given by TCRdb reflects a much larger clone and differs at residue 17 from this DNA's translation, likely from a read error; the protein shown is the DNA's translation. The J gene is TRDJ1, the V gene TRDV2, with D possibly matching TRDD2 (6 bases). Germline V CDR1 and CDR2: GEAIGNYY, EKD. The CDR3 length is 20 residues. CDR3 DNA sequence: TGTGCCTGCAAGCTCTACACTCCTTCCCGGGGACTTATTTACACCGATGAACTCATCTTT. Amino acids: CACKLYTPSRGLIYTDELIF.

Comments on this clone: A far larger clone is just one base off, so this is likely a read error. The sample carries other DNA sequences with the same CDR3. The V and J genes are TRDV1 and TRDJ1; D is unresolved. TCRdb records no J gene; here it was assigned by comparing the DNA to germline. The CDR3 loop spans 20 amino acids. From germline, CDR1 is TSWWSYY and CDR2 QGS. The germline V and J ends were trimmed by 3 bases and 0 bases, with 26 bases remaining between them. The CDR3 reads CALGELVFLLQGVYTDKLIF. The CDR3 nucleotides are TGTGCTCTTGGGGAGTTGGTTTTTTTGTTACAAGGGGTCTACACCGATAAACTCATCTTT.

Remarks on this clone: Translating this DNA gives a protein that differs at residue 13 from the TCRdb one, which belongs to a much larger clone; a read error is likely, and the protein shown is this translation. The chain uses TRDV1 and TRDJ1; 9 bases align to TRDD3. This CDR3 is 20 amino acids long. Germline assignment: CDR1 TSWWSYY and CDR2 QGS. J gave up 1 base and V 4 bases, and 19 bases lay outside the gene matches. CDR3 in DNA: TGTGCTCTTGGGGCAAGAACTTCAGTCGCCTGGGGGATGCGCACCGATAAACTCATCTTT. Its protein product is CALGARTSVAWGMRTDKLIF.

Regarding this clone: The protein given by TCRdb reflects a much larger clone and differs at residue 8 from this DNA's translation, likely from a read error; the protein shown is the DNA's translation. J is TRDJ1 and V is TRDV2; 9 bases match TRDD3. Germline CDR1 reads GEAIGNYY; CDR2 reads EKD. The CDR3 length is 18 residues. V lost 1 base and J lost 1; bases outside the gene matches: 12. The CDR3 nucleotides read TGTGCCTGTGACACGTCTCACCCTGGGGGATTGGGCACCGATAAACTCATCTTT. This encodes CACDTSHPGGLGTDKLIF.

This clone has at least ten counts. TCRdb pairs this DNA with a much larger clone's protein that differs at residue 6, likely a read error; the protein shown was translated from the DNA. This chain connects TRDV2 to TRDJ1; 8 nucleotides align to TRDD3. The CDR3 length is 17 residues. The V and J ends lost 0 bases and 0 bases, in that order; junction bases with no gene match: 8. Germline CDR1 and CDR2: GEAIGNYY and EKD. The CDR3, as DNA: TGTGCCTGTGACACCGCCTCCGGGATACGAAACACCGATAAACTCATCTTT. Translating gives CACDTASGIRNTDKLIF.

There are a few counts of this clone. A single base is all that separates this from a far larger clone, so a read error is likely. The V gene was identified as TRDV2, while no J gene was called. Germline values: CDR1 GEAIGNYY, CDR2 EKD. The CDR3 consists of 19 residues. CDR3 in DNA: TGTGCCTGTGACACCGCAATAATACTCCATCACCATTACACCGATAAACTCATCTTC. Its protein is CACDTAIILHHHYTDKLIF.

This clone was counted a few times. The TCRdb protein comes from a much larger clone and disagrees with this DNA's translation at residue 7, likely due to a read error; the protein given here is derived from the DNA. This chain connects TRDV3 to TRDJ2; TRDD3 agrees at 10 bases. This CDR3 has 16 residues. V shed 0 bases, J shed 8 bases, and the junction held 12 bases outside the gene matches. Looked up from germline, CDR1 is TVYSNPD and CDR2 is GDNSRS (reference sequence). CDR3 sequence: CAFSGLGDIARAQLFF. CDR3 coding DNA: TGTGCCTTTAGCGGGCTGGGGGATATTGCCAGGGCACAACTCTTCTTT.

Concerning this clone itself: This is likely an artifact of a read error, given a far larger clone one base away. Within the sample, other DNA sequences also encode this same CDR3. The chain has TRDV1 and TRDJ1, with 13 positions matching TRDD3. CDR1 and CDR2 (germline): TSWWSYY, QGS. This CDR3 has 25 amino acids. This chain's CDR3 is CALGSLPRGLTGGYAFPPYTDKLIF. The CDR3 bases are TGTGCTCTTGGGAGCCTTCCGCGAGGCCTTACTGGGGGATACGCGTTTCCCCCGTACACCGATAAACTTATCTTT.